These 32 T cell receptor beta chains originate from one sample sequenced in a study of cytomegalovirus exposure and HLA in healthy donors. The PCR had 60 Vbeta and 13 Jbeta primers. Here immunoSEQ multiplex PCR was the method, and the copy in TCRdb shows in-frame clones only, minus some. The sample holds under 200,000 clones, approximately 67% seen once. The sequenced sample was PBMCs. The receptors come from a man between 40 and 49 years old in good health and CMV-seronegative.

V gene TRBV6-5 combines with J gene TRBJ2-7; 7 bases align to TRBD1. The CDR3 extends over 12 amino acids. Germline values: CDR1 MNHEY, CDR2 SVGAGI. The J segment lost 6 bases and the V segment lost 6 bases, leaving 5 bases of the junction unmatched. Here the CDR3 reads CASRFRQGEQYF. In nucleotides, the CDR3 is TGTGCCAGCAGGTTCAGACAGGGCGAGCAGTACTTC.

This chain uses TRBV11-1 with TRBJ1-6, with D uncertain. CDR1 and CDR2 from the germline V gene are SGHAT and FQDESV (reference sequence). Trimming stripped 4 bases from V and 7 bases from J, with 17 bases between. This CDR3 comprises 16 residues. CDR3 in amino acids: CASSWERGDPNSPLHF. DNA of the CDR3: TGTGCCAGCAGCTGGGAGCGGGGAGACCCGAATTCACCCCTCCACTTT.

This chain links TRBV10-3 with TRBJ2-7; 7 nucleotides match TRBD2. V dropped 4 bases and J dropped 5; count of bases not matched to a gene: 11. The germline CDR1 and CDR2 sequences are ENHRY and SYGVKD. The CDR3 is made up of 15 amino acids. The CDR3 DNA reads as TGTGCCATCAGTGCTCCCCAGCGGGGAGCCGACGAGCAGTACTTC. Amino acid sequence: CAISAPQRGADEQYF.

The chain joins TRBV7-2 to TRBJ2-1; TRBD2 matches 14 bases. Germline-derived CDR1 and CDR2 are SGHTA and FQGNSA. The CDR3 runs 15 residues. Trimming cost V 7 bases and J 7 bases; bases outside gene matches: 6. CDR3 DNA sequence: TGTGCCAGCACCTCCGGGACTAGCGGGGGAAATGAGCAGTTCTTC. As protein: CASTSGTSGGNEQFF. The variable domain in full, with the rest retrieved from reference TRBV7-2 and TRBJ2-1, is GAGVSQSPSNKVTEKGKDVELRCDPISGHTALYWYRQSLGQGLEFLIYFQGNSAPDKSGLPSDRFSAERTGGSVSTLTIQRTQQEDSAVYLCASTSGTSGGNEQFFGPGTRLTVL.

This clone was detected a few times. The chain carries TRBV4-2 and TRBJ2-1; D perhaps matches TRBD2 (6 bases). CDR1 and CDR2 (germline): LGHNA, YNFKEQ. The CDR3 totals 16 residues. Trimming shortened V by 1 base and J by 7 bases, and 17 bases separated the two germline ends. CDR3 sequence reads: CASSQGWDAGYNEQFF. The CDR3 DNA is TGTGCCAGCAGCCAAGGTTGGGACGCGGGATATAATGAGCAGTTCTTC.

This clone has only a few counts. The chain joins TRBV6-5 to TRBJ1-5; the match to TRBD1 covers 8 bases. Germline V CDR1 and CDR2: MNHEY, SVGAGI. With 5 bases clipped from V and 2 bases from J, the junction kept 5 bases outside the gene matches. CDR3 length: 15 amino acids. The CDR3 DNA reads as TGTGCCAGCAGTGTCACAGGGGGGGGCAATCAGCCCCAGCATTTT. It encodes CASSVTGGGNQPQHF.

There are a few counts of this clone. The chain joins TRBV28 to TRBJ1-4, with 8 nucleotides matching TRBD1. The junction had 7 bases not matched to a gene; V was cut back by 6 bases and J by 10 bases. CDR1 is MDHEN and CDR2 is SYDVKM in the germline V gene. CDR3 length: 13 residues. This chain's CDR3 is CASSPQGVGKLFF. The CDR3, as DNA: TGTGCCAGCAGCCCACAGGGGGTAGGAAAACTGTTTTTT.

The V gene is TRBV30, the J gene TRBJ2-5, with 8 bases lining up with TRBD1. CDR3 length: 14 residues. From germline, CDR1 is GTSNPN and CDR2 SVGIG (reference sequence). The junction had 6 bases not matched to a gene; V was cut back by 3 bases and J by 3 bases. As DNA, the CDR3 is TGTGCCTGGAGCGGACCGACAGGGGAAGAGACCCAGTACTTC. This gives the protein CAWSGPTGEETQYF.

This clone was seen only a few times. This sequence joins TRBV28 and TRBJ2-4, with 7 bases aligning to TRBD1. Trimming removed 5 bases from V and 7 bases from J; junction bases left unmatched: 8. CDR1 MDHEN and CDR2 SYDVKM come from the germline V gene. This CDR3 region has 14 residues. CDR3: CASSVTGDINIQYF. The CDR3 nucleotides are TGTGCCAGCAGTGTAACAGGGGATATCAACATTCAGTACTTC.

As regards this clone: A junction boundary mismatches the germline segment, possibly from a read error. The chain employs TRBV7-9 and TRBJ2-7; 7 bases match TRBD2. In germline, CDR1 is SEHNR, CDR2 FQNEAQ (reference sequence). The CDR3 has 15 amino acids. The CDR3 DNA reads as TGTTCCAGCAGCTTAGCGTTAGCGGGCAGCTACGAGCAGTACTTC. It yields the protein CSSSLALAGSYEQYF.

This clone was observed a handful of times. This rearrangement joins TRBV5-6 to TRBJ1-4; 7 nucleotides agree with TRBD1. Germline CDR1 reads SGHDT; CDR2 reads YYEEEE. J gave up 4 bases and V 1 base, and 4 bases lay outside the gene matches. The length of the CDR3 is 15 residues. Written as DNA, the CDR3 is TGTGCCAGCAGCTTGAGCAGGGGGAGTAATGAAAAACTGTTTTTT. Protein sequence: CASSLSRGSNEKLFF. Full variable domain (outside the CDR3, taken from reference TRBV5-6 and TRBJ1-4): DAGVTQSPTHLIKTRGQQVTLRCSPKSGHDTVSWYQQALGQGPQFIFQYYEEEERQRGNFPDRFSGHQFPNYSSELNVNALLLGDSALYLCASSLSRGSNEKLFFGSGTQLSVL.

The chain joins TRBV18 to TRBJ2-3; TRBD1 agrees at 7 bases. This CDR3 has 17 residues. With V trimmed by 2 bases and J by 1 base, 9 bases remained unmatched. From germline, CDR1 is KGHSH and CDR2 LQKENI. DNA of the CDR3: TGTGCCAGCTCACCAATGACAGGGCGAGGAGGCACAGATACGCAGTATTTT. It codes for CASSPMTGRGGTDTQYF.

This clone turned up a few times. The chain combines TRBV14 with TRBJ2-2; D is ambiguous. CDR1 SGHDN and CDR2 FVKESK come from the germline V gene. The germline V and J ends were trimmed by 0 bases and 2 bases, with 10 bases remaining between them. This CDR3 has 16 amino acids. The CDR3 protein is CASSQDAAVNTGELFF. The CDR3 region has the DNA TGTGCCAGCAGCCAAGATGCGGCAGTTAACACCGGGGAGCTGTTTTTT.

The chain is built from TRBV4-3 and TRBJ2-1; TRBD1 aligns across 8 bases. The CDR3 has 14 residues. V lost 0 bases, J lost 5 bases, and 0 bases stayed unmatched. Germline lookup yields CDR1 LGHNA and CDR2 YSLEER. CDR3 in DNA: TGCGCCAGCAGCCAAGAGACAGGGGACAATGAGCAGTTCTTC. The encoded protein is CASSQETGDNEQFF.

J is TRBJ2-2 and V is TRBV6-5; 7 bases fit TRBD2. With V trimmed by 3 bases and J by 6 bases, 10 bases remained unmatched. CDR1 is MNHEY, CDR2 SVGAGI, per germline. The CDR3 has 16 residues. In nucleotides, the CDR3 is TGTGCCAGCAGTTATTCAACTAGCGATGTTTCCGGGGAGCTGTTTTTT. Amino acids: CASSYSTSDVSGELFF.

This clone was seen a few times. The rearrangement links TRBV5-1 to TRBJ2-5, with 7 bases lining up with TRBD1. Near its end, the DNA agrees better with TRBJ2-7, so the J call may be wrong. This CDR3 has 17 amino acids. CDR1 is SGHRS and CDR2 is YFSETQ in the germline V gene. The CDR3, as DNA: TGCGCCAGCAGCTTGGAGAAGTGGGGACAGATTCCCTACGAGCAGTACTTC. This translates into CASSLEKWGQIPYEQYF.

The CDR3, as DNA: TGCGCCAGCAGCCAAGATTTTGGACAGGCCTCTGGAAACACCATATATTTT. It is translated as CASSQDFGQASGNTIYF. This chain connects TRBV4-1 to TRBJ1-3, with 7 bases fitting TRBD1. J was trimmed by 0 bases and V by 0 bases; bases with no gene match: 5. This CDR3 has 17 amino acids. Germline assignment: CDR1 MGHRA and CDR2 YSYEKL.

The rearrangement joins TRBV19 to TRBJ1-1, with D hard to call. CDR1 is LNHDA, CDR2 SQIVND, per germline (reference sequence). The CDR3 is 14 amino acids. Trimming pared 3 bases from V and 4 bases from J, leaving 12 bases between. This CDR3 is CASSIVGGLTEAFF. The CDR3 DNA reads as TGTGCCAGTAGTATCGTCGGAGGGCTCACTGAAGCTTTCTTT.

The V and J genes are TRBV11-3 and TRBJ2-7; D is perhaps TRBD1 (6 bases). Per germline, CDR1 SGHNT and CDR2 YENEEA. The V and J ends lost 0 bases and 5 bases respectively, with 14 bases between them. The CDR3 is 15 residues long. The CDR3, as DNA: TGTGCCAGCAGCTTAGAGGGGGCCGGGATCGACGAGCAGTACTTC. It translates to CASSLEGAGIDEQYF.

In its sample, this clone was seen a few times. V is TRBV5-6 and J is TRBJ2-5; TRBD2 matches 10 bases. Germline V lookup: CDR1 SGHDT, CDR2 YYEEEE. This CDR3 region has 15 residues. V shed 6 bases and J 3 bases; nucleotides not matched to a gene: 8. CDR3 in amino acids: CASTRRTSGKETQYF. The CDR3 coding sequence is TGTGCCAGCACTCGTAGGACTAGCGGAAAAGAGACCCAGTACTTC.

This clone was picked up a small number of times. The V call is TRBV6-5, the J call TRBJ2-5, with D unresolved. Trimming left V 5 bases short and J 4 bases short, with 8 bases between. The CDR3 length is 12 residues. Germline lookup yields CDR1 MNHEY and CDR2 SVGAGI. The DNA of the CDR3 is TGTGCCAGCAGTGAAACCAGAGAGACCCAGTACTTC. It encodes CASSETRETQYF.

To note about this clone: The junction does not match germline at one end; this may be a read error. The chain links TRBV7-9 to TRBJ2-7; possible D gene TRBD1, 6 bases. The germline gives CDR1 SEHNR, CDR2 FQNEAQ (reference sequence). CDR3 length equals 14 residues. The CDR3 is CSSSLAQGKHEQYF. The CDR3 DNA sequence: TGTTCCAGCAGCTTAGCACAGGGAAAGCACGAGCAGTACTTC.

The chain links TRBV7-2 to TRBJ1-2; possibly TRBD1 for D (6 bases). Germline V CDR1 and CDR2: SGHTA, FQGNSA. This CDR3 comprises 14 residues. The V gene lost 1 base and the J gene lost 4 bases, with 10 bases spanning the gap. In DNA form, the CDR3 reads TGTGCCAGCAGCTTAGGGGCGGACAGCTATGGCTACACCTTC. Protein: CASSLGADSYGYTF.

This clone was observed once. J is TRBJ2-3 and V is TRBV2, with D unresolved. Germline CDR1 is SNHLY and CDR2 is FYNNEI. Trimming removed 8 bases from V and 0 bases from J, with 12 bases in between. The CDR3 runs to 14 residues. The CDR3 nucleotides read TGTGCCAGCCTACGTTTAGATAGCACAGATACGCAGTATTTT. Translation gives CASLRLDSTDTQYF. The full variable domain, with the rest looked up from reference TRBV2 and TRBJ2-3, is EPEVTQTPSHQVTQMGQEVILRCVPISNHLYFYWYRQILGQKVEFLVSFYNNEISEKSEIFDDQFSVERPDGSNFTLKIRSTKLEDSAMYFCASLRLDSTDTQYFGPGTRLTVL.

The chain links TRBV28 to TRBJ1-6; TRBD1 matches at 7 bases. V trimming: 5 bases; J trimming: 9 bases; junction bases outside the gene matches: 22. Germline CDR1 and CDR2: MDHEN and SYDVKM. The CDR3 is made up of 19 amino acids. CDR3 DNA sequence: TGTGCCAGCAGTAGCCTCTGGGCCAAACAGGGGAAAACGGGTTCACCCCTCCACTTT. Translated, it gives CASSSLWAKQGKTGSPLHF. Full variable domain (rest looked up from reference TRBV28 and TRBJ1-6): DVKVTQSSRYLVKRTGEKVFLECVQDMDHENMFWYRQDPGLGLRLIYFSYDVKMKEKGDIPEGYSVSREKKERFSLILESASTNQTSMYLCASSSLWAKQGKTGSPLHFGNGTRLTVT.

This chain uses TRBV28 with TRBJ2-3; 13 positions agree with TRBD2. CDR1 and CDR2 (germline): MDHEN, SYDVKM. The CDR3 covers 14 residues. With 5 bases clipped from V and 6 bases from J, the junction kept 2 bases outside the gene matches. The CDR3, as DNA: TGTGCCAGCAGTGGGACTAGCGGGGAGGATACGCAGTATTTT. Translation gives CASSGTSGEDTQYF.

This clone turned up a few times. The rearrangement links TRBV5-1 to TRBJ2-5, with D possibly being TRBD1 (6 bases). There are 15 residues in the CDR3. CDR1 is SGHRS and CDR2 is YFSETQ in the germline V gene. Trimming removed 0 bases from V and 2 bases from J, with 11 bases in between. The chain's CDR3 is CASSLAGRGQETQYF. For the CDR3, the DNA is TGCGCCAGCAGCTTGGCGGGTAGGGGGCAAGAGACCCAGTACTTC.

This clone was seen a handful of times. CDR3 DNA: TGCGCCAGCAGCTTGGCCCAGGGAGGCGAGCAGTACTTC. This gives the protein CASSLAQGGEQYF. The chain joins TRBV5-1 to TRBJ2-7, with D maybe TRBD2 (6 bases). The CDR3 has 13 residues. Trimming removed 0 bases at V and 6 bases at J, with 10 bases between. Germline V lookup: CDR1 SGHRS, CDR2 YFSETQ. The variable domain in full, completed from reference TRBV5-1 and TRBJ2-7, reads KAGVTQTPRYLIKTRGQQVTLSCSPISGHRSVSWYQQTPGQGLQFLFEYFSETQRNKGNFPGRFSGRQFSNSRSEMNVSTLELGDSALYLCASSLAQGGEQYFGPGTRLTVT.

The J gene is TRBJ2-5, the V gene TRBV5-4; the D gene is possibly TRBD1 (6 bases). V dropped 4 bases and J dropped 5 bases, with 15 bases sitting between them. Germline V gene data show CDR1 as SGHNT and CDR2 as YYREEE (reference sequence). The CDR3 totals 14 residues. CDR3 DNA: TGTGCCAGCAGCACAGGGCGAGGTGGGGAGACCCAGTACTTC. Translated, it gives CASSTGRGGETQYF.

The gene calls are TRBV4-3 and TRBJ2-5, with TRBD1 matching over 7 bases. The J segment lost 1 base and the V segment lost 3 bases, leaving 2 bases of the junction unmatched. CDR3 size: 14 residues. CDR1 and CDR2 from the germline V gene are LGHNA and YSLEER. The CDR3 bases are TGCGCCAGCAGCCACGGGACAGTCCAAGAGACCCAGTACTTC. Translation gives CASSHGTVQETQYF.

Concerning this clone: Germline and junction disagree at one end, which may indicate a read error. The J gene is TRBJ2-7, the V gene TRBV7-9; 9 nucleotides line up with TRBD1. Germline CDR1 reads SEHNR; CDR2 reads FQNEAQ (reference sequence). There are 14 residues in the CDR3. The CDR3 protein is CSSSTGTGIYEQYF. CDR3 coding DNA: TGTTCCAGCAGCACCGGGACAGGGATCTACGAGCAGTACTTC. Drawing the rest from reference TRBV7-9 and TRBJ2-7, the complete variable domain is DTGVSQNPRHKITKRGQNVTFRCDPISEHNRLYWYRQTLGQGPEFLTYFQNEAQLEKSRLLSDRFSAERPKGSFSTLEIQRTEQGDSAMYLCSSSTGTGIYEQYFGPGTRLTVT.

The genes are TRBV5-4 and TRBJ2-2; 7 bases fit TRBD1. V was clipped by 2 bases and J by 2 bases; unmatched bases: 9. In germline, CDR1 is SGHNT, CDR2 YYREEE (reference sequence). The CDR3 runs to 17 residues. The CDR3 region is CASSFRTGPFNTGELFF. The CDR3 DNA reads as TGTGCCAGCAGCTTCCGGACAGGACCCTTTAACACCGGGGAGCTGTTTTTT. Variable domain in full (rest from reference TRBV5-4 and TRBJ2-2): ETGVTQSPTHLIKTRGQQVTLRCSSQSGHNTVSWYQQALGQGPQFIFQYYREEENGRGNFPPRFSGLQFPNYSSELNVNALELDDSALYLCASSFRTGPFNTGELFFGEGSRLTVL.